In this sample, the clone carrying this T cell receptor beta chain turned up many times. This record comes from a study of T cells after yellow fever vaccination. The CDR3 runs to 11 residues. The germline V gene has CDR1 SGHVS and CDR2 FQNEAQ. Trimming cost V 5 bases and J 8 bases, with 9 bases left between them. The study made its TCR cDNA through 5'RACE template switching. That step introduced a universal primer site along with UMIs. Using its own MiXCR run on the 5' RACE reads, TCRdb lists one record per CDR3 protein. The table lists about 230,000 distinct CDR3 sequences, 6.7% of them singletons. This chain joins TRBV7-8 and TRBJ1-1; possible D gene TRBD1, 5 bases. Specimen: CD4+ T cells sorted from PBMCs, collected on the day of the yellow fever booster vaccination. The source is a man between 25 and 39 years old who received the YFV17D yellow fever vaccine. CDR3: CASSPGAEAFF. For the CDR3, the DNA is TGTGCCAGCAGCCCTGGGGCCGAAGCTTTCTTT.